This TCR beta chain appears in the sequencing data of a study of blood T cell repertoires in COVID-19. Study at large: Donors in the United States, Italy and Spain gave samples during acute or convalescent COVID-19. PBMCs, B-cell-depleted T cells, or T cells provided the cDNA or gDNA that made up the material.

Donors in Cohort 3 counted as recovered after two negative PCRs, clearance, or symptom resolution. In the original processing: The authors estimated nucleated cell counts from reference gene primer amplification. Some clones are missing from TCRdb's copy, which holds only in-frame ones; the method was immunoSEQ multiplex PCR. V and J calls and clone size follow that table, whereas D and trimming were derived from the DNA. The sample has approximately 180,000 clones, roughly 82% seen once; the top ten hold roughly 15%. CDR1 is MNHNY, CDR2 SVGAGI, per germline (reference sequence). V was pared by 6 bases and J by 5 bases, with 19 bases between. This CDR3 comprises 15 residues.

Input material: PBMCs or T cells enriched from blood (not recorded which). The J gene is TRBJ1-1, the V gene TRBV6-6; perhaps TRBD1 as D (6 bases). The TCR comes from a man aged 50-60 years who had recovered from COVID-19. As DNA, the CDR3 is TGTGCCAGCAGCGATCTCAGGGGAAGAGAGACTGAAGCTTTCTTT. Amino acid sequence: CASSDLRGRETEAFF.